The source of this T cell receptor beta chain is a study of cytomegalovirus exposure and HLA in healthy donors. In the study overall: Previous work identified roughly 120 million unique TCR beta sequences from about 179 million T cells. Study-wide findings and caveats: The authors listed 150 to 200 TCR beta chains as cytomegalovirus-associated.

Primers included in the PCR were 60 Vbeta and 13 Jbeta primers. Sequencing used immunoSEQ multiplex PCR; TCRdb keeps in-frame clones, though not all of them. Here the sample spans roughly 130,000 clones, roughly 79% being singletons. A note on this clone: Its antigen remains unknown.

Germline-derived CDR1 and CDR2 are MDHEN and SYDVKM. CDR3 length equals 14 residues. The V gene lost 3 bases and the J gene lost 6 bases, with 12 bases spanning the gap. The chain has TRBV28 and TRBJ1-5; D is ambiguous. The receptor comes from a woman aged 50 to 65 in good health and CMV-seronegative. The material sequenced was PBMCs. CDR3 protein: CASSFSGIGQPQHF. DNA for the CDR3: TGTGCCAGCAGTTTTTCGGGAATCGGTCAGCCCCAGCATTTT.